This record looks at one T cell receptor beta chain sequence and its context. The entry originates in a study of control samples from healthy donors and cancer patients. The protocol was immunoSEQ multiplex PCR, while the TCRdb copy is restricted to in-frame clones and leaves out a portion. The sample includes thousands of clones, about 83% of them seen just once. The sequence was obtained from a male donor with melanoma. Specimen: formalin-fixed, paraffin-embedded tissue.

The CDR3 sequence is CASSPTGGLEPLHF. CDR3 DNA: TGTGCCAGCAGCCCGACAGGGGGCTTGGAACCCCTCCACTTT. This chain links TRBV28 with TRBJ1-6, with 10 bases that match TRBD1. Trimming cost V 6 bases and J 12 bases; bases outside gene matches: 8. The length of the CDR3 is 14 residues. Germline CDR1 reads MDHEN; CDR2 reads SYDVKM.